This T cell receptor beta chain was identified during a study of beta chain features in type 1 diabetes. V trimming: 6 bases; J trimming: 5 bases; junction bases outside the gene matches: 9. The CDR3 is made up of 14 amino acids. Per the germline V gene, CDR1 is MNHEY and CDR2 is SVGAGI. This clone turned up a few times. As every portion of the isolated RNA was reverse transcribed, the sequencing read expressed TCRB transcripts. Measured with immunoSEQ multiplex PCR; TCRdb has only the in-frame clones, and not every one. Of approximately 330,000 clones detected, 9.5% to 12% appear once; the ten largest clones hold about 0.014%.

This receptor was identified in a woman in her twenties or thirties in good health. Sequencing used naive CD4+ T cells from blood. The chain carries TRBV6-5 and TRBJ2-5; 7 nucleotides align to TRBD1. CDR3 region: CASRAQGTGETQYF. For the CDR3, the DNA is TGTGCCAGCAGGGCACAGGGGACGGGGGAGACCCAGTACTTC.